This TCR beta chain was documented in a study of cytomegalovirus exposure and HLA in healthy donors. About the study: Assignment to the Caucasian-associated ancestry cluster applied to around 80% of the approximately 420 genotyped donors.

It was with 60 Vbeta and 13 Jbeta primers that the PCR ran. TCRdb's copy holds only in-frame clones and misses some; the assay was immunoSEQ multiplex PCR. The sample lists some 250,000 clones, around 76% occurring once. Whole-study findings and limits: Analysis was carried out at a later point, and it linked a missense DCLRE1C variant to TCR beta V- and J-gene trimming. Presence/absence analyses assumed roughly uniform sequencing depth across donors, which may not hold.

A remark on this clone: The antigen remains undetermined.

The receptor was isolated from a woman between 35 and 50 years old in good health and CMV-seropositive. Sequencing input: PBMCs.

Here the CDR3 reads CASSWGDRSSYEQYF. The CDR3 DNA reads as TGTGCCAGCAGCTGGGGGGACAGGAGCTCCTACGAGCAGTACTTC. The gene calls are TRBV5-5 and TRBJ2-7; TRBD1 matches 8 bases. CDR3 length: 15 amino acids. Trimming cost V 3 bases and J 0 bases; bases outside gene matches: 5. Germline V CDR1 and CDR2: SGHKS, YYEKEE (reference sequence).